This TCR beta chain was identified in a study of neurological immune-mediated disorders. Study-level background: About 90% of the roughly 34 multiple sclerosis patients had relapsing-remitting disease; 3 had secondary progressive.

In TCRdb, the 5' RACE reads were re-called with MiXCR into one record per CDR3 protein. The sample lists some 78,000 distinct CDR3 sequences, just over 5% occurring once. V gave up 6 bases and J gave up 4 bases, with 17 bases separating them. The CDR3 runs to 14 residues. Germline V gene lookup returns CDR1 DFQATT and CDR2 SNEGSKA (reference sequence). Study outcomes and limitations: HTLV-1-associated myelopathy had the most TCR clonal expansion, while multiple sclerosis had the least, a level that fell below healthy controls. Phylogenetically, 18 of 34 multiple sclerosis patients' repertoires fell into one related-CDR3 cluster, a possible signature.

This clonotype appeared many times. Its antigen remains unidentified. The V call is TRBV20-1, the J call TRBJ2-3; D is perhaps TRBD2 (6 bases). Material for sequencing was PBMCs. The clonotype was recovered from a young woman with multiple sclerosis. CDR3 in DNA: TGCAGTGCCGGTCGGGGGAGTTCGGCAGATACGCAGTATTTT. Translation: CSAGRGSSADTQYF.